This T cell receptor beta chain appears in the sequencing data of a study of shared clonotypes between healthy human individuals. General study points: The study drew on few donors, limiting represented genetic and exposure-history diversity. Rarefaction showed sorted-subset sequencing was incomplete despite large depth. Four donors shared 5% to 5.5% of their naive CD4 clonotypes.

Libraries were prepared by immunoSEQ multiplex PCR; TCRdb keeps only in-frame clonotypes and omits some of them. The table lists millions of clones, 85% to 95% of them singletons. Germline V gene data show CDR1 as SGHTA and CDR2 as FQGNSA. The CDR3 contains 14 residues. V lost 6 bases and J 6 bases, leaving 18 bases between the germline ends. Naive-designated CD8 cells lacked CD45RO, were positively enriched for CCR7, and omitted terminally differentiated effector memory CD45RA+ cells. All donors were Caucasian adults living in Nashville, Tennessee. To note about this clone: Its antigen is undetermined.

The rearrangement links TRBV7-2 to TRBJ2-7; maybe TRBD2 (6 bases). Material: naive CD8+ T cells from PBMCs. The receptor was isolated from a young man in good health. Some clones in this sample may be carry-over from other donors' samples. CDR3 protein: CASSYREHLGEQYF. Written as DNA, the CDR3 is TGTGCCAGCAGTTACCGGGAGCACTTGGGCGAGCAGTACTTC.